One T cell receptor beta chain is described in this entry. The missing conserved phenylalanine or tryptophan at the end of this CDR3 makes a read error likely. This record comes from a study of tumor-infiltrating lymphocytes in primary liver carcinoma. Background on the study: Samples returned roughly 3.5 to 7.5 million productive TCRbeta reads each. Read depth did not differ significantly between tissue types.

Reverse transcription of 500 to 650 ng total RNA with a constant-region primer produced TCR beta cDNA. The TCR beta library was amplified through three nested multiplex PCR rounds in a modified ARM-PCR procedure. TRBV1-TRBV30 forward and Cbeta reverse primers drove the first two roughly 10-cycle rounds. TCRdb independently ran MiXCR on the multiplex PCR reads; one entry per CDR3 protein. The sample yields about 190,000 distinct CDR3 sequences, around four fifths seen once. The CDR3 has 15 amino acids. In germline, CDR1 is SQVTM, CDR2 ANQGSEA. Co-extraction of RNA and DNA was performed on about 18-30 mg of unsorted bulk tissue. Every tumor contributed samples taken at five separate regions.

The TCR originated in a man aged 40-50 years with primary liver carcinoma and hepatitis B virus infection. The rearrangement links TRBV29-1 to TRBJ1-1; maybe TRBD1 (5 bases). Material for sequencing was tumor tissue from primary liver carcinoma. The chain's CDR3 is CSVLPGWGMNTEAFS. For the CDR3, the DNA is TGCAGTGTTCTTCCGGGGTGGGGGATGAACACTGAAGCTTTCTCT.